Listed below are T cell receptor beta chains from one sample, sequenced in a study of post-analysis software for immune sequencing data. TCRdb redid the calling of the PCR reads with MiXCR, one entry per CDR3 protein. The sample lists some 700,000 distinct CDR3 sequences, around 60% occurring once. Source material: blood. Every receptor here comes from a girl aged 2 to 10 with multiple sclerosis. CDR3s include the opening cysteine and the closing phenylalanine or tryptophan. Each record gives: D gene, V gene, clone size, J gene, CDR3 DNA, CDR3 protein. D genes are given only for firm matches. Clone size is shown for a subset of rows, as once, few, many or a class of expanded clone.

D gene: TRBD2
V gene: TRBV7-2
clone size: -
J gene: TRBJ2-3
CDR3 DNA: TGTGCCAGCAGGTCGGGAGATAGCGGGCCGTTCACAGATACGCAGTATTTT
CDR3 protein: CASRSGDSGPFTDTQYF

D gene: -
V gene: TRBV5-1
clone size: -
J gene: TRBJ2-3
CDR3 DNA: TGCGCCAGCAGCTTGGCCGCACATACAGATACGCAGTATTTT
CDR3 protein: CASSLAAHTDTQYF

D gene: -
V gene: TRBV11-2
clone size: once
J gene: TRBJ1-1
CDR3 DNA: TGTGCCAGCAGCTTAGCAACAGGGCGGAACACTGAAGCTTTCTTT
CDR3 protein: CASSLATGRNTEAFF

D gene: -
V gene: TRBV6-5
clone size: -
J gene: TRBJ2-7
CDR3 DNA: TGTGCCAGCAGCCCACACCTAGGTCTAGGGGTCTACGAGCAGTACTTC
CDR3 protein: CASSPHLGLGVYEQYF

D gene: -
V gene: TRBV9
clone size: many
J gene: TRBJ2-7
CDR3 DNA: TGTGCCAGCAGCCCCACCGGAACCTACGAGCAGTACTTC
CDR3 protein: CASSPTGTYEQYF

D gene: -
V gene: TRBV6-1
clone size: few
J gene: TRBJ1-2
CDR3 DNA: TGTGCCAGCACCCCGGGACACCCTCTAGGCTACACCTTC
CDR3 protein: CASTPGHPLGYTF

D gene: -
V gene: TRBV29-1
clone size: -
J gene: TRBJ1-1
CDR3 DNA: TGCAGCGTTGAACCCGGACAGTCCGAGGCTTTCTTT
CDR3 protein: CSVEPGQSEAFF

D gene: -
V gene: TRBV7-2
clone size: once
J gene: TRBJ2-5
CDR3 DNA: TGTGCCAGCAGCTTAGTTGGCAGGATGAGGGAGACCCAGTACTTC
CDR3 protein: CASSLVGRMRETQYF

D gene: TRBD2
V gene: TRBV7-9
clone size: -
J gene: TRBJ2-1
CDR3 DNA: TGTGCCAGCGAAACAGCGGAGGTAGCGGGCTACAATGAGCAGTTCTTC
CDR3 protein: CASETAEVAGYNEQFF

D gene: -
V gene: TRBV11-2
clone size: few
J gene: TRBJ2-1
CDR3 DNA: TGTGCCAGCAGCTTAGTGAAGGGTGTAAATGAGCAGTTCTTC
CDR3 protein: CASSLVKGVNEQFF

D gene: TRBD1
V gene: TRBV7-9
clone size: -
J gene: TRBJ1-2
CDR3 DNA: TGTGCCAGCACCGTCATGACAGGGTCGAATGGCTACACCTTC
CDR3 protein: CASTVMTGSNGYTF

D gene: -
V gene: TRBV7-2
clone size: -
J gene: TRBJ2-1
CDR3 DNA: TGTGCCAGCAGCTCGACGACTCTCTACAATGAGCAGTTCTTC
CDR3 protein: CASSSTTLYNEQFF

D gene: TRBD2
V gene: TRBV7-9
clone size: -
J gene: TRBJ2-1
CDR3 DNA: TGTGCCAGCAGCATCTCGGGACTAGCGACGTACAATGAGCAGTTCTTC
CDR3 protein: CASSISGLATYNEQFF

D gene: TRBD2
V gene: TRBV30
clone size: -
J gene: TRBJ2-3
CDR3 DNA: TGTGCCTGGACTAGCGGGAACACAGATACGCAGTATTTT
CDR3 protein: CAWTSGNTDTQYF

D gene: TRBD2
V gene: TRBV7-2
clone size: -
J gene: TRBJ2-3
CDR3 DNA: TGTGCCAGCAGCTTAAGGGATTTTTGGCGGGAGGGCCTGACAGATGCGCAGTATTTT
CDR3 protein: CASSLRDFWREGLTDAQYF

D gene: -
V gene: TRBV20-1
clone size: -
J gene: TRBJ1-5
CDR3 DNA: TGCAGTGCTAGAGGGTCCCGGGGAGGGGCTCAGCCCCAGCATTTT
CDR3 protein: CSARGSRGGAQPQHF

D gene: -
V gene: TRBV6-8
clone size: -
J gene: TRBJ2-6
CDR3 DNA: TGTGCCAGATCGTCAGGGCCCGGGGCCAACGTCCTGACTTTC
CDR3 protein: CARSSGPGANVLTF

D gene: TRBD1
V gene: TRBV27
clone size: -
J gene: TRBJ2-7
CDR3 DNA: TGTGCCAGCAGACCCCTCGGGACAGGGGGATACGAGCAGTACTTC
CDR3 protein: CASRPLGTGGYEQYF

D gene: TRBD1
V gene: TRBV28
clone size: -
J gene: TRBJ2-7
CDR3 DNA: TGTGCCAGCAGATCCTCAGGGGGCGCCTACGAGCAGTACTTC
CDR3 protein: CASRSSGGAYEQYF

D gene: -
V gene: TRBV7-8
clone size: -
J gene: TRBJ1-1
CDR3 DNA: TGTGCCAGCAGCTTAGTGGATCTCCGAGGGACTGAAGCTTTCTTT
CDR3 protein: CASSLVDLRGTEAFF

D gene: -
V gene: TRBV29-1
clone size: -
J gene: TRBJ2-1
CDR3 DNA: TGCAGCGTCGGGCACTTCGCGGGAGAGCAGTTCTTC
CDR3 protein: CSVGHFAGEQFF

D gene: TRBD2
V gene: TRBV20-1
clone size: few
J gene: TRBJ2-5
CDR3 DNA: TGCAGTGCTATCAGGGGGGCTAGCGGGGCACTGTACCAAGAGACCCAGTACTTC
CDR3 protein: CSAIRGASGALYQETQYF

D gene: -
V gene: TRBV27
clone size: once
J gene: TRBJ2-1
CDR3 DNA: TGTGCCAGCAGTTCGGGCAGCCGCCAGCAGTTCTTC
CDR3 protein: CASSSGSRQQFF

D gene: TRBD1
V gene: TRBV30
clone size: -
J gene: TRBJ1-5
CDR3 DNA: TGTGCCTGGAGTAGACAGGGCGGCAATCAGCCCCAGCATTTT
CDR3 protein: CAWSRQGGNQPQHF

D gene: TRBD1
V gene: TRBV20-1
clone size: once
J gene: TRBJ1-6
CDR3 DNA: TGCAGTGCTAGAGATCCAAACAGGGGAAGCGTAACACCCCTCCACTTT
CDR3 protein: CSARDPNRGSVTPLHF

D gene: TRBD2
V gene: TRBV20-1
clone size: -
J gene: TRBJ2-1
CDR3 DNA: TGCAGTGCTACCCCTTCGGTTCCCCTAGCGGGAGCCTACAATGAGCAGTTCTTC
CDR3 protein: CSATPSVPLAGAYNEQFF

D gene: -
V gene: TRBV10-3
clone size: -
J gene: TRBJ1-4
CDR3 DNA: TGTGCCATCAGTGAGGCAGAGGAGGAAAAACTGTTTTTT
CDR3 protein: CAISEAEEEKLFF